The 6 T cell receptor beta chains listed next were all sequenced from one sample in a study of CD8 T cells in Susac syndrome. Reverse transcription of roughly 0.5 to 1 ug RNA was carried out with random hexamers. TCRdb independently ran MiXCR on the immunoSEQ multiplex PCR reads; one entry per CDR3 protein. The profile covers about 130,000 distinct CDR3 sequences, with over 85% appearing a single time and about 0.2% taken by the ten largest. Sequences were obtained from CD8+ T cells from PBMCs. The receptors stem from a human donor with Susac syndrome.

This sequence joins TRBV19 and TRBJ2-5, with 8 positions matching TRBD2. Germline lookup yields CDR1 LNHDA and CDR2 SQIVND (reference sequence). The CDR3 is made up of 15 amino acids. V trimming: 6 bases; J trimming: 5 bases; junction bases outside the gene matches: 11. CDR3 in amino acids: CASRLSGALSETQYF. CDR3 nucleotides: TGTGCCAGTAGACTTAGCGGGGCCCTATCGGAGACCCAGTACTTC.

The rearrangement links TRBV12-3 or TRBV12-4 to TRBJ1-5; D call uncertain. The ends were cut back, 4 bases at V and 1 base at J, with 11 bases in the middle. The CDR3 is 15 residues long. The CDR3 DNA reads as TGTGCCAGCAGTTCCGCAGCAGAAAGCAATCAGCCCCAGCATTTT. This translates into CASSSAAESNQPQHF.

The genes are TRBV4-1 and TRBJ2-2; D is ambiguous. The CDR3 contains 14 residues. Germline V gene sequence: CDR1 MGHRA, CDR2 YSYEKL. V was trimmed by 4 bases and J by 3 bases, leaving 9 bases between them. The CDR3 is CASSRTTYTGELFF. The CDR3 DNA reads TGCGCCAGCAGCCGAACCACTTACACCGGGGAGCTGTTTTTT.

This chain joins TRBV29-1 and TRBJ2-2; a weak D match, TRBD2 (6 bases). Germline V lookup: CDR1 SQVTM, CDR2 ANQGSEA. This CDR3 contains 11 residues. Trimming stripped 6 bases from V and 8 bases from J, with 10 bases between. CDR3 region: CSVRLEGELFF. The DNA for the CDR3 is TGCAGCGTACGACTAGAAGGGGAGCTGTTTTTT.

V usage is TRBV27 and J usage is TRBJ2-7; D may be TRBD1 (5 bases). Trimming took 5 bases from V and 3 from J, leaving 14 bases between them. The CDR3 length is 14 residues. Germline values: CDR1 MNHEY, CDR2 SMNVEV (reference sequence). This CDR3 reads CASSPDRSRYEQYF. DNA for the CDR3: TGTGCCAGCAGTCCTGACAGAAGCCGCTACGAGCAGTACTTC.

Comment on this clonotype: The junction shows a germline mismatch at one end, possibly a read error. The chain employs TRBV2 and TRBJ2-5; 9 bases align to TRBD1. Germline assignment: CDR1 SNHLY and CDR2 FYNNEI. CDR3 length: 15 residues. The CDR3 is CASTETGGLRETQYF. CDR3 nucleotide sequence: TGTGCCAGCACTGAAACAGGGGGCTTAAGAGAGACCCAGTACTTC.